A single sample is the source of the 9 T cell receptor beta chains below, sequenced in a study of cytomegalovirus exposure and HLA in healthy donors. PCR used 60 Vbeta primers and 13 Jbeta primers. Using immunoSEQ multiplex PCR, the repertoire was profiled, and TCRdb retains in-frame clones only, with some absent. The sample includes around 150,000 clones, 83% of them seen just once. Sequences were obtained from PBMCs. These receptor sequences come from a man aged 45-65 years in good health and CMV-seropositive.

The CDR3 DNA sequence: TGTGCCAGCAGTTTAAGGTGGTGGGGAAGGAGGGACCAGTCACCCCTCCACTTT. Protein sequence: CASSLRWWGRRDQSPLHF. V gene TRBV28 combines with J gene TRBJ1-6; tentatively, D is TRBD1 (5 bases). Per the germline V gene, CDR1 is MDHEN and CDR2 is SYDVKM. Deletions cut 2 bases from V and 10 bases from J, with 24 bases between. The CDR3 totals 18 residues. Full variable domain (remainder filled in from reference TRBV28 and TRBJ1-6): DVKVTQSSRYLVKRTGEKVFLECVQDMDHENMFWYRQDPGLGLRLIYFSYDVKMKEKGDIPEGYSVSREKKERFSLILESASTNQTSMYLCASSLRWWGRRDQSPLHFGNGTRLTVT.

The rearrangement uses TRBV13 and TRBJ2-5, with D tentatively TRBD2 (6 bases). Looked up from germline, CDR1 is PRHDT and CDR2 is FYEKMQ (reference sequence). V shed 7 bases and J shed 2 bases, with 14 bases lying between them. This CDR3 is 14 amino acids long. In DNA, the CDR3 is TGTGCCAGCAAGCGCCGGGGGAATCAAGAGACCCAGTACTTC. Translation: CASKRRGNQETQYF.

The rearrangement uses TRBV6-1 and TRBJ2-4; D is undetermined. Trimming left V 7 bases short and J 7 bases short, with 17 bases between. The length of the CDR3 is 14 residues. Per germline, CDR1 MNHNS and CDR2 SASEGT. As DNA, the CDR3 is TGTGCCAGCAACCTCCCCGGGTTTCCTAACATTCAGTACTTC. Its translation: CASNLPGFPNIQYF.

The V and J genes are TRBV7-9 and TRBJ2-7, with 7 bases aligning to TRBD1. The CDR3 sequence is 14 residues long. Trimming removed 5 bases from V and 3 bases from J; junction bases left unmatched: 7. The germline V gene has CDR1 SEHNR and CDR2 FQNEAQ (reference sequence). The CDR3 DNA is TGTGCCAGCAGCCCAGACAGGGCGGACTACGAGCAGTACTTC. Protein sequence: CASSPDRADYEQYF.

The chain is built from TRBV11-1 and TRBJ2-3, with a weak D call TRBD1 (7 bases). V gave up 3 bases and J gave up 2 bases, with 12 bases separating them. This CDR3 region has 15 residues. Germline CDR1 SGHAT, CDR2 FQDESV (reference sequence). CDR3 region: CASSFAGQPTDTQYF. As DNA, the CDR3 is TGTGCCAGCAGCTTCGCGGGACAGCCCACAGATACGCAGTATTTT.

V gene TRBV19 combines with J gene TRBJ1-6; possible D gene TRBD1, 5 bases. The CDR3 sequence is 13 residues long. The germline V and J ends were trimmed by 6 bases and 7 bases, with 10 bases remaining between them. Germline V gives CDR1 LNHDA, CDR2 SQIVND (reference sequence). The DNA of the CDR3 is TGTGCCAGTAGGTCCGGGGGAAATTCACCCCTCCACTTT. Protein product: CASRSGGNSPLHF.

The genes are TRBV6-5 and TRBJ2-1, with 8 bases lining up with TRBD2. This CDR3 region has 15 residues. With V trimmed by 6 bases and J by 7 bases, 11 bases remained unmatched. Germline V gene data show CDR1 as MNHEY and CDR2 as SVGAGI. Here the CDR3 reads CASSPREGVANEQFF. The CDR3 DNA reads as TGTGCCAGCAGCCCCCGGGAGGGAGTAGCTAATGAGCAGTTCTTC.

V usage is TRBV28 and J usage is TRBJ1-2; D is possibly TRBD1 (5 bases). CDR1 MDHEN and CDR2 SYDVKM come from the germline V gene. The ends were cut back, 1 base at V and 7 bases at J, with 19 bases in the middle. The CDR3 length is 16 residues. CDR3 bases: TGTGCCAGCAGTTTATATGGACAAACGGCGACTGTTGGCTACACCTTC. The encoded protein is CASSLYGQTATVGYTF.

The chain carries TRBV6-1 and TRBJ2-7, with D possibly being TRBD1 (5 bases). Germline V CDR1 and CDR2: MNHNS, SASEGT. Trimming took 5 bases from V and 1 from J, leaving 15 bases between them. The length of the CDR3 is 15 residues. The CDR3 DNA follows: TGTGCCAGCAGTTCAAGGGTAGGGGTATCCTACGAGCAGTACTTC. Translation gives CASSSRVGVSYEQYF.